One TCR beta chain is described in this entry. TCRdb's copy holds only in-frame clones and misses some; the assay was immunoSEQ multiplex PCR. The sample yields about 100,000 clones, 80% to 95% seen once. This sample stems from a study of T cell responses to AZD1222 COVID-19 vaccine. The CDR3 loop spans 13 amino acids. V lost 5 bases and J 4 bases, leaving 12 bases between the germline ends. Germline V gene data show CDR1 as SQVTM and CDR2 as ANQGSEA. This TCR derives from an adult in good health. J is TRBJ1-3 and V is TRBV29-1, with D possibly being TRBD1 (6 bases). This material consisted of peripheral blood, taken on day 0 of AZD1222 vaccination. The DNA of the CDR3 is TGCAGCGTTATCAGGGGTACAGGAAACACCATATATTTT. Translated, it gives CSVIRGTGNTIYF.